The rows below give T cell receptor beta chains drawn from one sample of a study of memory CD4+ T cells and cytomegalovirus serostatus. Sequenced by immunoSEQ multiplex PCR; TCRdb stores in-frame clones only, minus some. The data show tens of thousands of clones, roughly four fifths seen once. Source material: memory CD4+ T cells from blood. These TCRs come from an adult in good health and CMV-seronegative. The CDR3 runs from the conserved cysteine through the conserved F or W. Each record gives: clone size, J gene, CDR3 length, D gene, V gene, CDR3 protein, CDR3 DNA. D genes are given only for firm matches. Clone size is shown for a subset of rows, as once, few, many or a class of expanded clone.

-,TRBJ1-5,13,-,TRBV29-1,CSVESEWGQPQHF,TGCAGCGTTGAAAGCGAGTGGGGTCAGCCCCAGCATTTT
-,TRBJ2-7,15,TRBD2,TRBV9,CASSAGGTSGALQYF,TGTGCCAGCAGCGCTGGAGGGACTAGCGGGGCGCTGCAGTACTTC
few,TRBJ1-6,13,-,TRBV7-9,CASSWGPDSPLHF,TGTGCCAGCAGTTGGGGCCCGGATTCACCCCTCCACTTT
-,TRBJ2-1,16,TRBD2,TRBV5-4,CASSLVRGVLDNEQFF,TGTGCCAGCAGCTTGGTCCGGGGGGTTCTTGACAATGAGCAGTTCTTC
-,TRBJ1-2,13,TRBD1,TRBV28,CASRGQGVYGYTF,TGTGCCAGCCGGGGACAGGGGGTCTATGGCTACACCTTC
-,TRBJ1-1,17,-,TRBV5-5,CASSPLRPTGVNTEAFF,TGTGCCAGCAGCCCTCTAAGACCGACGGGGGTGAACACTGAAGCTTTCTTT
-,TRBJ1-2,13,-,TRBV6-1,CASRLDENYGYTF,TGTGCCAGCAGGCTGGACGAAAACTATGGCTACACCTTC
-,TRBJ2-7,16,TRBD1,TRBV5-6,CASSAVGQGASYEQYF,TGTGCCAGCAGCGCGGTGGGCCAGGGGGCCTCCTACGAGCAGTACTTC
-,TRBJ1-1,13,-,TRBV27,CATWGRTNVEAFF,TGTGCCACTTGGGGGCGAACGAATGTTGAAGCTTTCTTT
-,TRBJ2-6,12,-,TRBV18,CASSLGANVLTF,TGTGCCAGCTCACTTGGGGCCAACGTCCTGACTTTC
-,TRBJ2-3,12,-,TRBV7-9,CAGQGSTDTQYF,TGTGCCGGTCAGGGTAGCACAGATACGCAGTATTTT
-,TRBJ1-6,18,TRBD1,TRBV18,CASSPLVGTGVRDSPLHF,TGTGCCAGCTCACCACTCGTTGGGACAGGGGTGAGAGACTCACCCCTCCACTTT
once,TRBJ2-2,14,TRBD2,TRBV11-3,CASSRAGDKGELFF,TGTGCCAGCAGCCGGGCGGGAGACAAGGGGGAGCTGTTTTTT
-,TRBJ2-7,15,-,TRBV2,CASSEGTLQRYEQYF,TGTGCCAGCAGTGAGGGGACCCTCCAAAGGTACGAGCAGTACTTC
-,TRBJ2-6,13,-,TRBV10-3,CAIRRPGANVLTF,TGTGCCATCAGACGCCCTGGGGCCAACGTCCTGACTTTC
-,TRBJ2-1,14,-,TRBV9,CASSVGLRSNEQFF,TGTGCCAGCAGCGTAGGACTCAGGAGCAATGAGCAGTTCTTC